Following are 21 T cell receptor beta chains from one sample sequenced in a study of OX40 agonist ivuxolimab in advanced cancers. The assay was immunoSEQ multiplex PCR, and TCRdb's table has in-frame clones only and misses some. The table records fewer than 80,000 clones, roughly 86% of them present only once. The material was CD4+ or CD8+ T cells sorted from blood, obtained in a trial of the OX40 agonist ivuxolimab. Receptors were obtained from an adult with an advanced solid tumor such as melanoma, head and neck, liver or kidney cancer.

V is TRBV28 and J is TRBJ2-1; 9 bases align to TRBD2. Germline trimming cut 1 base from V and 8 bases from J; bases unmatched to any gene: 9. Germline CDR1 reads MDHEN; CDR2 reads SYDVKM. The CDR3 has 16 residues. The CDR3: CASSLFGSGRYHEQFF. In DNA, the CDR3 is TGTGCCAGCAGTTTATTTGGGAGCGGGAGGTATCATGAGCAGTTCTTC. Based on the CDR3 plus reference TRBV28 and TRBJ2-1, the full variable domain is DVKVTQSSRYLVKRTGEKVFLECVQDMDHENMFWYRQDPGLGLRLIYFSYDVKMKEKGDIPEGYSVSREKKERFSLILESASTNQTSMYLCASSLFGSGRYHEQFFGPGTRLTVL.

This clone was recorded only once. The gene calls are TRBV2 and TRBJ2-7; TRBD1 matches 9 bases. Germline CDR1 SNHLY, CDR2 FYNNEI. The CDR3 runs to 15 residues. Unmatched junction bases numbered 12, after V lost 6 bases and J lost 6 bases. The CDR3, as DNA: TGTGCCAGCAGCGATCTTATACAGGGGGCGGGCGAGCAGTACTTC. Amino acid sequence: CASSDLIQGAGEQYF.

The chain joins TRBV27 to TRBJ1-2; TRBD1 matches at 7 bases. Germline CDR1 and CDR2: MNHEY and SMNVEV (reference sequence). Trimming took 4 bases from V and 4 from J; bases not matched to a gene: 3. This CDR3 spans 13 amino acids. The CDR3, as DNA: TGTGCCAGCAGTTACGGACAGGCCTATGGCTACACCTTC. Encoded protein: CASSYGQAYGYTF.

V usage is TRBV11-1 and J usage is TRBJ2-7, with 10 bases that match TRBD2. Unmatched junction bases numbered 6, after V lost 2 bases and J lost 5 bases. CDR1 and CDR2 from the germline V gene are SGHAT and FQDESV (reference sequence). The CDR3 is made up of 15 amino acids. CDR3: CASSLSGRAVDEQYF. DNA for the CDR3: TGTGCCAGCAGCTTAAGCGGGAGGGCAGTGGACGAGCAGTACTTC.

This chain uses TRBV4-3 with TRBJ2-5; the match to TRBD2 covers 10 bases. The CDR3 is 16 residues long. Germline CDR1 and CDR2: LGHNA and YSLEER. After removal of 4 bases from V and 1 base from J, the junction contained 6 bases not matched to a gene. CDR3 sequence: CASSPYSGGIQETQYF. Written as DNA, the CDR3 is TGCGCCAGCAGCCCCTATAGCGGGGGGATCCAAGAGACCCAGTACTTC.

The chain joins TRBV6-5 to TRBJ1-4, with D tentatively TRBD1 (5 bases). There are 13 residues in the CDR3. Germline V gives CDR1 MNHEY, CDR2 SVGAGI. Trimming removed 10 bases at V and 8 bases at J, with 17 bases between. The CDR3 sequence: CAISGTSREKLFF. The CDR3 region has the DNA TGTGCCATCTCCGGGACGTCGAGGGAAAAACTGTTTTTT.

The genes are TRBV7-2 and TRBJ1-2; the D is unclear. CDR3 length equals 13 residues. CDR1 and CDR2 from the germline V gene are SGHTA and FQGNSA. The V end lost 2 bases, the J end lost 3 bases, and 7 bases lay between the germline ends. CDR3 in amino acids: CASSLRSYYGYTF. As DNA, the CDR3 is TGTGCCAGCAGCTTAAGATCCTACTATGGCTACACCTTC.

The rearrangement joins TRBV9 to TRBJ2-7; either TRBD1 or TRBD2 may fit D (5 bases each). The V gene's germline CDR1 is SGDLS and CDR2 YYNGEE. The CDR3 extends over 15 amino acids. Trimming stripped 4 bases from V and 3 bases from J, with 17 bases between. The CDR3 DNA reads as TGTGCCAGCAGCAAAGGGGAGAATCTCCACTACGAGCAGTACTTC. Its translation: CASSKGENLHYEQYF.

The chain combines TRBV7-2 with TRBJ2-7, with D unresolved. Germline assignment: CDR1 SGHTA and CDR2 FQGNSA. The V and J ends lost 3 bases and 2 bases respectively, with 8 bases between them. This CDR3 has 13 amino acids. In DNA, the CDR3 is TGTGCCAGCAGCTTGGTTGGGACCTACGAGCAGTACTTC. The encoded protein is CASSLVGTYEQYF.

V is TRBV4-1 and J is TRBJ2-7, with D perhaps TRBD2 (6 bases). Germline V gene lookup returns CDR1 MGHRA and CDR2 YSYEKL. The CDR3 extends over 16 amino acids. Trimming stripped 4 bases from V and 0 bases from J, with 16 bases between. The CDR3 nucleotides read TGCGCCAGCAGCCCAAGGGTGGCGGGGCTCTCCTACGAGCAGTACTTC. It is translated as CASSPRVAGLSYEQYF.

The chain couples TRBV6-6 to TRBJ2-7; no firm D call. Germline-derived CDR1 and CDR2 are MNHNY and SVGAGI (reference sequence). This CDR3 region has 14 residues. V lost 2 bases to trimming and J lost 2 bases, with 10 bases between them. CDR3 residues: CASSYRYGAYEQYF. The CDR3 bases are TGTGCCAGCAGTTACCGGTACGGAGCCTACGAGCAGTACTTC.

The rearrangement links TRBV7-9 to TRBJ2-3, with 13 positions matching TRBD2. Germline CDR1 reads SEHNR; CDR2 reads FQNEAQ (reference sequence). This CDR3 has 15 amino acids. V was clipped by 6 bases and J by 6 bases; unmatched bases: 6. CDR3 nucleotides: TGTGCCAGCAGGGGACTAGCGGGGCCGAGGGATACGCAGTATTTT. Amino acids: CASRGLAGPRDTQYF.

V is TRBV9 and J is TRBJ2-1, with D perhaps being TRBD1 or TRBD2 (5 bases each). This CDR3 is 17 amino acids long. CDR1 is SGDLS, CDR2 YYNGEE, per germline. The germline V and J ends were trimmed by 2 bases and 7 bases, with 22 bases remaining between them. The CDR3, as DNA: TGTGCCAGCAGCGTGGAGAAGGGGCTGGCCGGAGGAAATGAGCAGTTCTTC. Translated, it gives CASSVEKGLAGGNEQFF. Drawing the rest from reference TRBV9 and TRBJ2-1, the complete variable domain is DSGVTQTPKHLITATGQRVTLRCSPRSGDLSVYWYQQSLDQGLQFLIQYYNGEERAKGNILERFSAQQFPDLHSELNLSSLELGDSALYFCASSVEKGLAGGNEQFFGPGTRLTVL.

The V and J genes are TRBV4-2 and TRBJ1-5; possible D gene TRBD1, 5 bases. V was clipped by 2 bases and J by 4 bases, with 12 bases between them. Germline-derived CDR1 and CDR2 are LGHNA and YNFKEQ. This CDR3 is built from 15 residues. The CDR3 reads CASSQLGTYNQPQHF. CDR3 nucleotide sequence: TGTGCCAGCAGCCAACTAGGGACTTATAATCAGCCCCAGCATTTT.

This chain joins TRBV19 and TRBJ1-2, with TRBD1 matching over 7 bases. V lost 5 bases, J lost 2 bases, and 5 bases stayed unmatched. CDR1 is LNHDA and CDR2 is SQIVND in the germline V gene (reference sequence). This CDR3 region has 14 residues. DNA for the CDR3: TGTGCCAGTAGTGGACAGGCCGACAACTATGGCTACACCTTC. Its protein is CASSGQADNYGYTF.

This rearrangement joins TRBV28 to TRBJ1-2, with no clear D. The CDR3 sequence is 13 residues long. The ends were cut back, 1 base at V and 4 bases at J, with 7 bases in the middle. The germline V gene has CDR1 MDHEN and CDR2 SYDVKM. The CDR3 here is CASSLSRSYGYTF. Written as DNA, the CDR3 is TGTGCCAGCAGTTTATCCAGGTCCTATGGCTACACCTTC.

The genes are TRBV25-1 and TRBJ1-2; D not resolved. The CDR3 covers 13 residues. The germline V gene has CDR1 MGHDK and CDR2 SYGVNS. V lost 3 bases and J 5 bases, leaving 10 bases between the germline ends. CDR3 sequence reads: CASSDIGQYGYTF. The DNA for the CDR3 is TGTGCCAGCAGTGATATTGGGCAGTATGGCTACACCTTC.

In its sample, this clone was seen once. The rearrangement links TRBV27 to TRBJ1-6, with TRBD1 matching over 7 bases. This CDR3 is built from 17 residues. J lost 4 bases, V lost 6 bases, and 12 bases had no gene match. Germline CDR1 reads MNHEY; CDR2 reads SMNVEV (reference sequence). The CDR3 reads CASRLGVGGEYNSPLHF. The CDR3 DNA reads as TGTGCCAGCAGATTGGGTGTAGGGGGCGAGTATAATTCACCCCTCCACTTT.

The V call is TRBV2, the J call TRBJ1-2; 9 bases agree with TRBD1. The CDR3 totals 13 residues. After removal of 6 bases from V and 7 bases from J, the junction contained 6 bases not matched to a gene. In germline, CDR1 is SNHLY, CDR2 FYNNEI. CDR3 nucleotide sequence: TGTGCCAGCAGAGTAGGGACAGGGAGTGGCTACACCTTC. Protein product: CASRVGTGSGYTF.

This clone was detected once. The V and J genes are TRBV28 and TRBJ1-2; weak D call: TRBD1 (5 bases). Germline V gene data show CDR1 as MDHEN and CDR2 as SYDVKM. The V end was cut by 7 bases, the J end by 6 bases, with 9 bases between. The CDR3 is 11 amino acids. The CDR3 nucleotides read TGTGCCAGCAAAAAGGGACATGGCTACACCTTC. Translated, it gives CASKKGHGYTF.

The chain uses TRBV7-6 and TRBJ1-5; D possibly corresponds to TRBD1 (5 bases). Looked up from germline, CDR1 is SGHVS and CDR2 is FNYEAQ. Trimming shortened V by 5 bases and J by 4 bases, and 15 bases separated the two germline ends. The CDR3 is 15 amino acids. CDR3 loop: CASSGVGGWNQPQHF. The CDR3 DNA follows: TGTGCCAGCAGCGGCGTTGGGGGGTGGAATCAGCCCCAGCATTTT.